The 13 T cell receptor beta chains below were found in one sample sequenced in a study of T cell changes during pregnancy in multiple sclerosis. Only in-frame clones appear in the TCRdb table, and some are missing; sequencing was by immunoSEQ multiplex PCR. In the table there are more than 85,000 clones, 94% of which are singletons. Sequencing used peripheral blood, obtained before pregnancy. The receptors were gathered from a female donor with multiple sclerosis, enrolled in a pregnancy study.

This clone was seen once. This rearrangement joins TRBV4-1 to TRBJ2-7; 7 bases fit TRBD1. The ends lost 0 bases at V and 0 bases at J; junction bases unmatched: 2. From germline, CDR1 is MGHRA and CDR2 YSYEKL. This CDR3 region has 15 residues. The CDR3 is CASSQDGTVSYEQYF. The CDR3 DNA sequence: TGCGCCAGCAGCCAAGATGGGACAGTCTCCTACGAGCAGTACTTC.

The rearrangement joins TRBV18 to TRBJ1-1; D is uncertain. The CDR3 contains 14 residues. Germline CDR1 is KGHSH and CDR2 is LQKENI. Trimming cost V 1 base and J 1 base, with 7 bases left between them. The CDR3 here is CASSPRGENTEAFF. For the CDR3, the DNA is TGTGCCAGCTCACCACGGGGAGAGAACACTGAAGCTTTCTTT.

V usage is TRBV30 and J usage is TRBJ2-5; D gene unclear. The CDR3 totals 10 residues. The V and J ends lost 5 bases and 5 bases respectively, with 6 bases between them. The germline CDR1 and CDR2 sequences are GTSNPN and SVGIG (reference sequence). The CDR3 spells CAWGRETQYF. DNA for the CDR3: TGTGCCTGGGGGCGCGAGACCCAGTACTTC.

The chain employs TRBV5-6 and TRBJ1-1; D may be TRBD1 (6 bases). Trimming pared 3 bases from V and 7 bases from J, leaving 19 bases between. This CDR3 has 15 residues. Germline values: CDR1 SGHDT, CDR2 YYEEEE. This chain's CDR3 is CASSSPNRDLSEAFF. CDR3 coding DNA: TGTGCCAGCAGCTCTCCTAACAGGGATCTCAGTGAAGCTTTCTTT.

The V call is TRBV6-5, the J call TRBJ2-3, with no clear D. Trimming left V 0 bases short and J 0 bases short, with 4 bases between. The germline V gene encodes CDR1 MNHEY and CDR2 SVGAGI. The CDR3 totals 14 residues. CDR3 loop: CASSYSTSTDTQYF. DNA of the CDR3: TGTGCCAGCAGTTACTCTACTAGCACAGATACGCAGTATTTT.

CDR3 nucleotide sequence: TGTGCCAGCAGCTTATTGGGACAGGGGGCTAACCAGCCCCAGCATTTT. This gives the protein CASSLLGQGANQPQHF. This chain links TRBV7-2 with TRBJ1-5; 12 nucleotides agree with TRBD1. CDR3 length equals 16 residues. Unmatched junction bases numbered 6, after V lost 2 bases and J lost 7 bases. Germline CDR1 is SGHTA and CDR2 is FQGNSA.

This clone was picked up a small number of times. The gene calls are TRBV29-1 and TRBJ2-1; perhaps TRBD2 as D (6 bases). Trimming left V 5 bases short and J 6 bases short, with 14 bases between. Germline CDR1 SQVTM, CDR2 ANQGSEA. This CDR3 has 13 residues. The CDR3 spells CSVTGTVGNEQFF. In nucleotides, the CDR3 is TGCAGCGTTACCGGGACTGTCGGCAATGAGCAGTTCTTC.

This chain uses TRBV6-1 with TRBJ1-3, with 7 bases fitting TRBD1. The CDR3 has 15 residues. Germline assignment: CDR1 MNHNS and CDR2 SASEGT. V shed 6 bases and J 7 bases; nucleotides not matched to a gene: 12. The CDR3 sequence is CASRDRQGLGNTIYF. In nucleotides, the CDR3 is TGTGCCAGCAGGGACAGACAGGGATTGGGGAACACCATATATTTT.

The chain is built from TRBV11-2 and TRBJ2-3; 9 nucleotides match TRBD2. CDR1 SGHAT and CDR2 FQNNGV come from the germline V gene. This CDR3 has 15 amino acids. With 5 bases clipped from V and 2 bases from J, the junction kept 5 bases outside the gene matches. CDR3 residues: CASSLSGSDTDTQYF. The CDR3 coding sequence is TGTGCCAGCAGCCTTAGCGGGAGTGACACAGATACGCAGTATTTT.

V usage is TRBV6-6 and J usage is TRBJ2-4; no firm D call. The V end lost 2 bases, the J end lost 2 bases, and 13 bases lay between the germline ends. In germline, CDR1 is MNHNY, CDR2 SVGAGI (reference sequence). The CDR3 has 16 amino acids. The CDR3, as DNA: TGTGCCAGCAGTTACGATGAAAAGCCGCCCAAAAACATTCAGTACTTC. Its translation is CASSYDEKPPKNIQYF.

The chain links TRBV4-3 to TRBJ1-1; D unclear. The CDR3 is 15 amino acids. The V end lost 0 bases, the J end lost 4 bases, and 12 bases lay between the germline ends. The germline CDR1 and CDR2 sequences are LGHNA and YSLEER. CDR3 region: CASSQEVVVRTEAFF. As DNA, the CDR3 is TGCGCCAGCAGCCAAGAGGTGGTGGTGCGCACTGAAGCTTTCTTT.

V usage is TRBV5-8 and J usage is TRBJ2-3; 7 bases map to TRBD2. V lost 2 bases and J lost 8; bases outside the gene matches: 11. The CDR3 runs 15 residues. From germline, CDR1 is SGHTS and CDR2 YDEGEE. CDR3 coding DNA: TGTGCCAGCAGCTTTGTGGGACTAAAAGAAGCTACGCAGTATTTT. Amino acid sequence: CASSFVGLKEATQYF.

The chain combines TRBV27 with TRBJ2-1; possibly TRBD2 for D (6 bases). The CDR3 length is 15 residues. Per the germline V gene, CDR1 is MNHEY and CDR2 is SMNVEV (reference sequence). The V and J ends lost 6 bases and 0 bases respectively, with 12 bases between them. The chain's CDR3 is CASSRSGSSYNEQFF. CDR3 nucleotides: TGTGCCAGCAGCCGATCCGGGAGCTCCTACAATGAGCAGTTCTTC.